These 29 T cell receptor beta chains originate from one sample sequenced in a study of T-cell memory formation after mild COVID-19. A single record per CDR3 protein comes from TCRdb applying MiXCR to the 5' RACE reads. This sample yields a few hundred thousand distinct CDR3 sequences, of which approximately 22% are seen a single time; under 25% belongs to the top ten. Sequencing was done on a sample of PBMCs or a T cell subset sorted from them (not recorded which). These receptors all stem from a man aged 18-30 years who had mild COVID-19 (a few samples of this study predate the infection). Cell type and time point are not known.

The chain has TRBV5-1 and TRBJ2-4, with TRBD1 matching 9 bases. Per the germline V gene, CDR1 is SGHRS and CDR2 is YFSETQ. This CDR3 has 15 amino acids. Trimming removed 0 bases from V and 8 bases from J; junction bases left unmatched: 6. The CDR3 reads CASSLATGGNHIQYF. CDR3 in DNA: TGCGCCAGCAGCTTGGCCACAGGGGGCAATCACATTCAGTACTTC.

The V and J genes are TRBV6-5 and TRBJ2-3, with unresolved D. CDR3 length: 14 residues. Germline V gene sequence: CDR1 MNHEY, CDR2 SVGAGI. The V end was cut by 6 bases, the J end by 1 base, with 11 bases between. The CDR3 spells CASSLYRGTDTQYF. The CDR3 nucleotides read TGTGCCAGCAGCCTATACCGGGGCACAGATACGCAGTATTTT.

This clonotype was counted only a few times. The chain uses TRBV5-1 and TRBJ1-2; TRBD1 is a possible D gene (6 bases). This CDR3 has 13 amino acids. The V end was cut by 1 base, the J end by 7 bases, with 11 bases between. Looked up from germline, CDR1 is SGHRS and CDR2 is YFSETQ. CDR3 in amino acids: CASSLRGDGGYTF. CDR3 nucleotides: TGCGCCAGCAGCTTGAGGGGGGACGGTGGCTACACCTTC.

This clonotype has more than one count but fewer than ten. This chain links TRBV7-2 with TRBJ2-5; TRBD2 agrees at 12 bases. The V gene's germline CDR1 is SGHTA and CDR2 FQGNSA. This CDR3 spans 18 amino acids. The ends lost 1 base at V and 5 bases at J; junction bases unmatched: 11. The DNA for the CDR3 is TGTGCCAGCAGCTTAGTTAAGGCTAGCGGGGGGGCTGGGGAGACCCAGTACTTC. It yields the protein CASSLVKASGGAGETQYF.

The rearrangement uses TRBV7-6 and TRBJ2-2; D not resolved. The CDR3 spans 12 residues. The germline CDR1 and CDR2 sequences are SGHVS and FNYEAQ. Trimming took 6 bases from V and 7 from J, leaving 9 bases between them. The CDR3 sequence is CASRLNSGELFF. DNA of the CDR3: TGTGCCAGCAGGTTGAATAGCGGGGAGCTGTTTTTT.

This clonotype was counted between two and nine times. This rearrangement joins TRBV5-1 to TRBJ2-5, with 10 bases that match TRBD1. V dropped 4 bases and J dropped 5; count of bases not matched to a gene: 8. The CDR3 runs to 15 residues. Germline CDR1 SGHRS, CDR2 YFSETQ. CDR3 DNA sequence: TGCGCCAGCAGCGGACAGGGGGGAAATTTGGAGACCCAGTACTTC. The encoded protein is CASSGQGGNLETQYF.

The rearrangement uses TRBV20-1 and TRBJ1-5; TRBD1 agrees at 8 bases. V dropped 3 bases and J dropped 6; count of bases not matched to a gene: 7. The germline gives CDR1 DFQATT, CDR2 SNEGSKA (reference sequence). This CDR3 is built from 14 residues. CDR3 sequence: CSASPTGGLQPQHF. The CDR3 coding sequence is TGCAGTGCTAGTCCTACAGGGGGGCTTCAGCCCCAGCATTTT.

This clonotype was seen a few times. The chain's CDR3 is CASSLVGARTEAFF. In DNA, the CDR3 is TGCGCCAGCAGCTTGGTCGGAGCACGCACTGAAGCTTTCTTT. V usage is TRBV5-1 and J usage is TRBJ1-1, with D unresolved. Trimming removed 0 bases at V and 4 bases at J, with 10 bases between. Germline-derived CDR1 and CDR2 are SGHRS and YFSETQ. The length of the CDR3 is 14 residues.

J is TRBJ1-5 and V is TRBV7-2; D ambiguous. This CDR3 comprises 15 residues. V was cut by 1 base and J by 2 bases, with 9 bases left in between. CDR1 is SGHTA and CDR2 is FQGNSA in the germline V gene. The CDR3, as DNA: TGTGCCAGCAGCTTAGGCCCCCAGGGCAATCAGCCCCAGCATTTT. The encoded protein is CASSLGPQGNQPQHF. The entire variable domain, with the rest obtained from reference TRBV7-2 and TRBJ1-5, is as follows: GAGVSQSPSNKVTEKGKDVELRCDPISGHTALYWYRQSLGQGLEFLIYFQGNSAPDKSGLPSDRFSAERTGGSVSTLTIQRTQQEDSAVYLCASSLGPQGNQPQHFGDGTRLSIL.

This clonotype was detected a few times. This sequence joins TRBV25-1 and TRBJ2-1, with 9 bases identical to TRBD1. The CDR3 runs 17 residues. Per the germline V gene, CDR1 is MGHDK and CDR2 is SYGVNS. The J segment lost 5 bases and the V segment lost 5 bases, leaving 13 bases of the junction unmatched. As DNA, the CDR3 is TGTGCCAGCAGTACACCGAGGGGGCGACAGGGGGACAATGAGCAGTTCTTC. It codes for CASSTPRGRQGDNEQFF.

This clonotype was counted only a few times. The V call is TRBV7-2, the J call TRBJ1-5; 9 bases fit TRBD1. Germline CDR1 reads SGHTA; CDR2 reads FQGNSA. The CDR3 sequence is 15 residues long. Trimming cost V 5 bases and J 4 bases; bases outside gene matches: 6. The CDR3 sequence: CASSHPQGANQPQHF. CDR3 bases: TGTGCCAGCAGCCACCCACAGGGGGCTAATCAGCCCCAGCATTTT.

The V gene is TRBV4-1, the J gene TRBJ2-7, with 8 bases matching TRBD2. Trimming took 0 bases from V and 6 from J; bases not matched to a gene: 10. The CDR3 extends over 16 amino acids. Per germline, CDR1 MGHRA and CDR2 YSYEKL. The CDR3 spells CASSQDGGTSPSEQYF. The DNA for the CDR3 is TGCGCCAGCAGCCAAGATGGTGGGACTAGTCCCTCCGAGCAGTACTTC.

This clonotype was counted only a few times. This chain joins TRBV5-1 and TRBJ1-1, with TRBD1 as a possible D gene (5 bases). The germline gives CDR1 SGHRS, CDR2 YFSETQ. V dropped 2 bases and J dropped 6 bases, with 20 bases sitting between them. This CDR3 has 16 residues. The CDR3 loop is CASSLGPRVGVAEAFF. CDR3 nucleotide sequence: TGCGCCAGCAGCTTAGGTCCCAGGGTGGGGGTCGCTGAAGCTTTCTTT.

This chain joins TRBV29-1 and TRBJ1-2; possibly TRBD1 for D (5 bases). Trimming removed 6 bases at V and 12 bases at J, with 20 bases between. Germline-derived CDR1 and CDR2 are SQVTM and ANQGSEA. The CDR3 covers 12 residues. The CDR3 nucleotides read TGCAGCGTAGATACAGGAATCCCCGTGGACACCTTC. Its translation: CSVDTGIPVDTF.

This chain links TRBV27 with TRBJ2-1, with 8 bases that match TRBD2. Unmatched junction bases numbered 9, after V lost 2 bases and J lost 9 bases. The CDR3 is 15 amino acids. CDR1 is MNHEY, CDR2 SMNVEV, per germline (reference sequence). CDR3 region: CASSLLSGGMGEQFF. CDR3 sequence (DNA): TGTGCCAGCAGTTTACTAAGCGGGGGAATGGGTGAGCAGTTCTTC.

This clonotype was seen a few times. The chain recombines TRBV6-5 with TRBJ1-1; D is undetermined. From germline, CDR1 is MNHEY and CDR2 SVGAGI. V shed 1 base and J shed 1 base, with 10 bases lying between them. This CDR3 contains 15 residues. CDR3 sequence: CASSYWADPNTEAFF. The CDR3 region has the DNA TGTGCCAGCAGTTACTGGGCGGATCCGAACACTGAAGCTTTCTTT.

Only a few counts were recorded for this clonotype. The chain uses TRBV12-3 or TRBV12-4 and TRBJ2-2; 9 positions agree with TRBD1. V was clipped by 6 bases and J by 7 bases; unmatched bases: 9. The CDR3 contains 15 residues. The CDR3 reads CASSRDRVAHGELFF. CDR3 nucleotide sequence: TGTGCCAGCAGCCGGGACAGGGTAGCTCACGGGGAGCTGTTTTTT.

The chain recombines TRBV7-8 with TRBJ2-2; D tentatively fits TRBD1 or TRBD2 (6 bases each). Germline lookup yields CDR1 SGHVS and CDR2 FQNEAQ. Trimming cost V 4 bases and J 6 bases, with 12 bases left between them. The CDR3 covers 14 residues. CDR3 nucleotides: TGTGCCAGCAGCTCGGACAGACTAGCCGGGGAGCTGTTTTTT. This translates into CASSSDRLAGELFF.

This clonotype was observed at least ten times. The CDR3 reads CASSPLVSQTDTQYF. As DNA, the CDR3 is TGTGCCAGCAGCCCTCTTGTCAGCCAGACAGATACGCAGTATTTT. This chain connects TRBV12-3 or TRBV12-4 to TRBJ2-3; D is uncertain. The CDR3 has 15 residues. V shed 6 bases and J shed 3 bases, with 16 bases lying between them.

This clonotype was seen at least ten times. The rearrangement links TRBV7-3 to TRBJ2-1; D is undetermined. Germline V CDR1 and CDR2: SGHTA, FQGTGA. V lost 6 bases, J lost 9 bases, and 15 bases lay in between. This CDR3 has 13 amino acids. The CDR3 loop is CASSYSVNGEQFF. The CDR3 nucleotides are TGTGCCAGCAGTTACAGCGTTAATGGTGAGCAGTTCTTC.

CDR3 in amino acids: CASSGARKGGEKLFF. The CDR3 DNA reads TGCGCCAGCAGCGGGGCACGGAAGGGCGGTGAAAAACTGTTTTTT. This chain connects TRBV4-1 to TRBJ1-4; TRBD1 is a possible D gene (5 bases). Looked up from germline, CDR1 is MGHRA and CDR2 is YSYEKL. The CDR3 is made up of 15 amino acids. Deletions cut 5 bases from V and 7 bases from J, with 17 bases between.

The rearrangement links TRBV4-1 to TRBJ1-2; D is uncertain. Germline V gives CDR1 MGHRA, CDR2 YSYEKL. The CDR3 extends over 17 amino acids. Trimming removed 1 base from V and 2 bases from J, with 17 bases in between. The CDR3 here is CASSQAAGGPWNYGYTF. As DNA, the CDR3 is TGCGCCAGCAGCCAAGCAGCGGGAGGACCTTGGAACTATGGCTACACCTTC.

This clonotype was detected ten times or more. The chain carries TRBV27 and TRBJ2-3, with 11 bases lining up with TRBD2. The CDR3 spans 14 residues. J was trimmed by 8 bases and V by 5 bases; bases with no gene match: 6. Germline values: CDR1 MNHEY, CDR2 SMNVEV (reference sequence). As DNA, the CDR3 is TGTGCCAGCAGTCCCTTAGCGGGGGGGCGTACGCAGTATTTT. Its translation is CASSPLAGGRTQYF.

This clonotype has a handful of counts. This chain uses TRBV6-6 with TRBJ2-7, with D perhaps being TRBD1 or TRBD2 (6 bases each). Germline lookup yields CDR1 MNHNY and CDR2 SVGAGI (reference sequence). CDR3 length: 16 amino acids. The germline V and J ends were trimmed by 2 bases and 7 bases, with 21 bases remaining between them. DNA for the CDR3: TGTGCCAGCAGTTACGGGGGCGAGGCGAGCCGGGGGGAGCAGTACGTC. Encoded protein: CASSYGGEASRGEQYV.

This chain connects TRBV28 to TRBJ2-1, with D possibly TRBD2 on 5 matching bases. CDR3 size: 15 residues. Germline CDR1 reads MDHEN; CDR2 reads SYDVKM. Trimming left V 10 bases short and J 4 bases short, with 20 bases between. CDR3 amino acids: CATEGVTPRYNEQFF. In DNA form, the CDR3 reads TGTGCCACAGAGGGAGTGACTCCCAGATACAATGAGCAGTTCTTC.

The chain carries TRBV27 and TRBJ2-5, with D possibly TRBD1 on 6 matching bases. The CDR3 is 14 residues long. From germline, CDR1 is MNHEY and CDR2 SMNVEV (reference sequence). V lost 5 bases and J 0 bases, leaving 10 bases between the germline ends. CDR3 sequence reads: CASSPGQYQETQYF. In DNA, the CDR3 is TGTGCCAGCAGTCCGGGACAATACCAAGAGACCCAGTACTTC.

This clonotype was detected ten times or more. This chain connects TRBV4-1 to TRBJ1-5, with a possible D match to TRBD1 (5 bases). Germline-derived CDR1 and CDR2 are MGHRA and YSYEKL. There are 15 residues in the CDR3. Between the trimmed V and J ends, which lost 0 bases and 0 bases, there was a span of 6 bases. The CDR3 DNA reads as TGCGCCAGCAGCCAAGATCAGGGTAGCAATCAGCCCCAGCATTTT. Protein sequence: CASSQDQGSNQPQHF.

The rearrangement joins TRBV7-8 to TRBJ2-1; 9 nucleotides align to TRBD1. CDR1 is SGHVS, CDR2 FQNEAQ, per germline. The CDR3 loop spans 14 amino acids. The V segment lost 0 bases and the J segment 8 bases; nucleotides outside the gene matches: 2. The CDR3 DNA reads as TGTGCCAGCAGCTTAGCGTGGACAGGGGATGAGCAGTTCTTC. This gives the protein CASSLAWTGDEQFF.

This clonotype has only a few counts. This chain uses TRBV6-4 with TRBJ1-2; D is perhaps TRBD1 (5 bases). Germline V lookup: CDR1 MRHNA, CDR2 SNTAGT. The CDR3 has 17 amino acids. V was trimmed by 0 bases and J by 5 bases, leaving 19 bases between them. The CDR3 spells CASSDSSLRGSLYGYTF. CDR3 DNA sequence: TGTGCCAGCAGTGACTCGAGTCTAAGGGGAAGTCTGTATGGCTACACCTTC.